A single sample is the source of the 19 T cell receptor beta chains below, sequenced in a study of identical twins. Each CDR3 protein is one row after TCRdb ran MiXCR on the 5' RACE reads. The sample has about 660,000 distinct CDR3 sequences, 8% to 9% seen once; the top ten hold 0.98%. Another study also made use of these data, one on yellow fever vaccine responses in identical twins.

The sequenced sample was PBMCs. The source of these receptors is a woman between 18 and 29 years old in good health.

This clonotype was counted at least ten times. V and J are TRBV10-3 and TRBJ2-1; D gene ambiguous. The CDR3 has 14 residues. The ends were cut back, 2 bases at V and 4 bases at J, with 9 bases in the middle. Germline V lookup: CDR1 ENHRY, CDR2 SYGVKD. CDR3 region: CAISERADYNEQFF. In DNA, the CDR3 is TGTGCCATCAGTGAGAGGGCGGATTACAATGAGCAGTTCTTC.

This clonotype was found a few times. The chain is built from TRBV20-1 and TRBJ1-6; the D is unclear. The CDR3 spans 15 residues. The V gene's germline CDR1 is DFQATT and CDR2 SNEGSKA (reference sequence). The germline V and J ends were trimmed by 2 bases and 2 bases, with 10 bases remaining between them. The CDR3 nucleotides read TGCAGTGCTAGATCGGGAGGCCCCTATAATTCACCCCTCCACTTT. This encodes CSARSGGPYNSPLHF.

The chain recombines TRBV7-9 with TRBJ2-1, with a possible D match to TRBD2 (5 bases). The V gene lost 5 bases and the J gene lost 7 bases, with 15 bases spanning the gap. Germline V gives CDR1 SEHNR, CDR2 FQNEAQ (reference sequence). The CDR3 spans 14 residues. CDR3 region: CASSRGLLNNEQFF. CDR3 coding DNA: TGTGCCAGCAGCCGCGGACTCTTAAATAATGAGCAGTTCTTC.

At least ten counts were recorded for this clonotype. The rearrangement links TRBV15 to TRBJ2-2; D is ambiguous. Deletions cut 0 bases from V and 7 bases from J, with 9 bases between. Germline CDR1 reads LNHNV; CDR2 reads YYDKDF (reference sequence). CDR3 length: 14 amino acids. CDR3 coding DNA: TGTGCCACCAGCAGAGATATAGATGGCGGGGAGCTGTTTTTT. Translated, it gives CATSRDIDGGELFF.

This clonotype has only a few counts. The genes are TRBV15 and TRBJ1-5; the D is unclear. Deletions cut 3 bases from V and 1 base from J, with 10 bases between. Germline values: CDR1 LNHNV, CDR2 YYDKDF (reference sequence). The CDR3 contains 15 residues. CDR3 coding DNA: TGTGCCACCAGCAGTCCACAGAAAAGCAATCAGCCCCAGCATTTT. The encoded protein is CATSSPQKSNQPQHF. Variable domain in full (rest from reference TRBV15 and TRBJ1-5): DAMVIQNPRYQVTQFGKPVTLSCSQTLNHNVMYWYQQKSSQAPKLLFHYYDKDFNNEADTPDNFQSRRPNTSFCFLDIRSPGLGDTAMYLCATSSPQKSNQPQHFGDGTRLSIL.

This chain uses TRBV18 with TRBJ2-1; D is tentatively TRBD1 or TRBD2 (5 bases each). Germline loops: CDR1 KGHSH, CDR2 LQKENI. Trimming took off 3 bases at V and 3 bases at J, with 21 bases between the two ends. The CDR3 sequence is 18 residues long. Here the CDR3 reads CASSPPGPTARLYNEQFF. The CDR3 coding sequence is TGTGCCAGCTCACCCCCGGGACCGACGGCGAGACTCTACAATGAGCAGTTCTTC.

This clonotype was observed a few times. The chain has TRBV10-3 and TRBJ2-7, with TRBD1 matching over 9 bases. The CDR3 has 15 residues. Trimming removed 1 base from V and 4 bases from J; junction bases left unmatched: 5. Germline CDR1 reads ENHRY; CDR2 reads SYGVKD. As DNA, the CDR3 is TGTGCCATCAGTGAGTATCCGGACAGGGGATACGAGCAGTACTTC. Its protein product is CAISEYPDRGYEQYF.

The sample holds a few counts of this clonotype. The chain links TRBV6-2 or TRBV6-3 to TRBJ2-7; no clear D gene. Germline CDR1 MNHEY, CDR2 SVGEGT. The CDR3 has 14 amino acids. Trimming left V 2 bases short and J 0 bases short, with 8 bases between. The DNA for the CDR3 is TGTGCCAGCAGTTACGTAGAGGCCTCCTACGAGCAGTACTTC. Translated, it gives CASSYVEASYEQYF.

There are many counts of this clonotype. V is TRBV12-3 or TRBV12-4 and J is TRBJ2-7; possibly TRBD1 for D (6 bases). The CDR3 extends over 12 amino acids. V was pared by 5 bases and J by 1 base, with 6 bases between. In nucleotides, the CDR3 is TGTGCCAGCAGTACAGGGTCCTACGAGCAGTACTTC. Protein product: CASSTGSYEQYF.

The rearrangement links TRBV7-2 to TRBJ2-1; D is unresolved. Germline V gives CDR1 SGHTA, CDR2 FQGNSA. V lost 2 bases and J lost 9, with 14 bases in between. The CDR3 is 14 residues long. CDR3 amino acids: CASSLSRVSIEQFF. In nucleotides, the CDR3 is TGTGCCAGCAGCTTAAGCCGGGTTAGCATTGAGCAGTTCTTC.

This chain uses TRBV7-8 with TRBJ2-2, with 7 nucleotides matching TRBD2. J gave up 8 bases and V 8 bases, and 8 bases lay outside the gene matches. CDR3 length equals 13 residues. Germline loops: CDR1 SGHVS, CDR2 FQNEAQ. The DNA of the CDR3 is TGTGCCAGCGGAGCGGGGCCACTGGGGGAGCTGTTTTTT. Amino acid sequence: CASGAGPLGELFF.

This clonotype has just a few counts. The rearrangement uses TRBV12-3 or TRBV12-4 and TRBJ2-3, with TRBD1 identical over 7 bases. The length of the CDR3 is 16 residues. Trimming removed 6 bases from V and 4 bases from J; junction bases left unmatched: 13. The CDR3 spells CASSLDRKGWADTQYF. CDR3 in DNA: TGTGCCAGCAGCTTGGACAGGAAAGGATGGGCAGATACGCAGTATTTT.

The rearrangement joins TRBV9 to TRBJ1-1; TRBD1 aligns across 8 bases. The CDR3 length is 14 residues. Germline V gene sequence: CDR1 SGDLS, CDR2 YYNGEE. Trimming cost V 3 bases and J 3 bases; bases outside gene matches: 4. The CDR3 sequence: CASSGDRGDTEAFF. The CDR3 DNA reads as TGTGCCAGCAGCGGAGACAGGGGAGACACTGAAGCTTTCTTT.

This clonotype came up a few times. This sequence joins TRBV29-1 and TRBJ2-7, with a tentative D call TRBD1 (6 bases). This CDR3 has 13 amino acids. The germline gives CDR1 SQVTM, CDR2 ANQGSEA. Trimming shortened V by 5 bases and J by 2 bases, and 13 bases separated the two germline ends. The CDR3 region has the DNA TGCAGCGTTTCCCCCAGGGGCCCCTACGAGCAGTACTTC. It codes for CSVSPRGPYEQYF.

This clonotype has at least ten counts. The rearrangement joins TRBV3-1 to TRBJ2-3; 9 positions match TRBD2. The germline V gene encodes CDR1 LGHDT and CDR2 YNNKEL (reference sequence). V dropped 1 base and J dropped 0; count of bases not matched to a gene: 5. The CDR3 is 17 residues long. The CDR3 protein is CASSQGGLAGSTDTQYF. CDR3 sequence (DNA): TGTGCCAGCAGCCAAGGAGGTCTAGCGGGGAGCACAGATACGCAGTATTTT.

V usage is TRBV6-1 and J usage is TRBJ2-1, with a weak D call TRBD2 (6 bases). Germline CDR1 MNHNS, CDR2 SASEGT. The V end was cut by 8 bases, the J end by 1 base, with 12 bases between. The CDR3 spans 14 residues. The CDR3 loop is CASGRLASYNEQFF. The CDR3 DNA reads as TGTGCCAGCGGGCGGCTAGCGTCCTACAATGAGCAGTTCTTC.

This clonotype occurred a few times. The germline gene is not matched at one end of the junction; a read error may be the cause. The V call is TRBV7-9, the J call TRBJ2-7, with 10 positions matching TRBD2. Germline-derived CDR1 and CDR2 are SEHNR and FQNEAQ (reference sequence). This CDR3 spans 12 amino acids. In nucleotides, the CDR3 is TGTGCCAGCAGACACGGGACTAGCGAGGGTTTCTTC. Translation gives CASRHGTSEGFF.

The V and J genes are TRBV27 and TRBJ2-1, with D hard to call. Germline lookup yields CDR1 MNHEY and CDR2 SMNVEV (reference sequence). The CDR3 sequence is 15 residues long. Trimming stripped 7 bases from V and 4 bases from J, with 17 bases between. The CDR3 coding sequence is TGTGCCAGCAACCCTCAGCCCCTCGGATACAATGAGCAGTTCTTC. Protein: CASNPQPLGYNEQFF.

This clonotype was observed at least ten times. This sequence joins TRBV10-3 and TRBJ1-2; D is perhaps TRBD1 (6 bases). With 5 bases removed from V and 5 bases from J, the gap between germline ends came to 12 bases. The CDR3 extends over 13 amino acids. The V gene's germline CDR1 is ENHRY and CDR2 SYGVKD. In nucleotides, the CDR3 is TGTGCCATCAGTCCCGGGACACCTTATGGCTACACCTTC. This gives the protein CAISPGTPYGYTF.